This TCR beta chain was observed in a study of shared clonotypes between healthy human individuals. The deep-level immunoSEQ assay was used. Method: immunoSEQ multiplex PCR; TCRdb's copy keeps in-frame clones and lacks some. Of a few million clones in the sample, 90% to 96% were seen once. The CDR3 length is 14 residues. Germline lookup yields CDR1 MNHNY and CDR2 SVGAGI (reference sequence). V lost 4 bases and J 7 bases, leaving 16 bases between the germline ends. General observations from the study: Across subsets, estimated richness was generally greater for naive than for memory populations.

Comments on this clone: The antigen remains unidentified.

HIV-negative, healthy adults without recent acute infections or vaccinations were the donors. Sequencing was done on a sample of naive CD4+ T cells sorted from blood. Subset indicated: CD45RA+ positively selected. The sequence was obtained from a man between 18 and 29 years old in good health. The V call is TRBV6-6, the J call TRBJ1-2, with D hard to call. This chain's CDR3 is CASSSDGHAGGYTF. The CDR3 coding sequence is TGTGCCAGCAGTTCCGACGGCCACGCAGGTGGCTACACCTTC.